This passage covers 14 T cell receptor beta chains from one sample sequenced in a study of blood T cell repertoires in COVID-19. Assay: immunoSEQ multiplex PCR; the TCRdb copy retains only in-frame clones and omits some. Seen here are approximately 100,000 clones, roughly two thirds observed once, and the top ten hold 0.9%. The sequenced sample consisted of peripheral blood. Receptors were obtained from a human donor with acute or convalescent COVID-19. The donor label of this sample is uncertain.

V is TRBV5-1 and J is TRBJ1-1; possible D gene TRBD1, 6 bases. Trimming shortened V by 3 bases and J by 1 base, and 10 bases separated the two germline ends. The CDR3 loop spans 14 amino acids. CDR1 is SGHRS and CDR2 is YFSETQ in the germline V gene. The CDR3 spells CASSSQTGNTEAFF. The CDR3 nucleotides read TGCGCCAGCAGCTCCCAGACAGGGAACACTGAAGCTTTCTTT. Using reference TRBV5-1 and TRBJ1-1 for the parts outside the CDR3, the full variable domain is KAGVTQTPRYLIKTRGQQVTLSCSPISGHRSVSWYQQTPGQGLQFLFEYFSETQRNKGNFPGRFSGRQFSNSRSEMNVSTLELGDSALYLCASSSQTGNTEAFFGQGTRLTVV.

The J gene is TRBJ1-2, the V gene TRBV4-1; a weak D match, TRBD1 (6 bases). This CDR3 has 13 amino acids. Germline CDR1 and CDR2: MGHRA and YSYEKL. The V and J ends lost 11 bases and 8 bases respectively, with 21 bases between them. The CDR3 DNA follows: TGCGCCGCAAGCCCGGGGGGCGCTGCAGGCTACACCTTC. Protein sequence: CAASPGGAAGYTF.

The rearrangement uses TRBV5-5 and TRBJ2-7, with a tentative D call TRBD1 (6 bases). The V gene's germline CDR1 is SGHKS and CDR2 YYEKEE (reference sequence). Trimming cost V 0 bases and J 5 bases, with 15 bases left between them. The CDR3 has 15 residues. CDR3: CASSLDGGYNNEQYF. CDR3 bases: TGTGCCAGCAGCTTGGATGGGGGCTACAATAACGAGCAGTACTTC.

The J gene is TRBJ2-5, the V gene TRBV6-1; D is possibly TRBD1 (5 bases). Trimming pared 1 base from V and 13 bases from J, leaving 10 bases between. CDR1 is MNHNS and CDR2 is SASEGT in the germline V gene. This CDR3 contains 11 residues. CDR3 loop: CASSEGGRSYF. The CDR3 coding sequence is TGTGCCAGCAGTGAAGGGGGCCGTTCGTACTTC.

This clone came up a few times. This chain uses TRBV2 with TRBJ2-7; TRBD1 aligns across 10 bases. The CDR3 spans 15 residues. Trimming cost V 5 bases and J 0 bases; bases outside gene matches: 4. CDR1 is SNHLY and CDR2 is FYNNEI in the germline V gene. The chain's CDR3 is CASSLDRGYSYEQYF. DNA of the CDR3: TGTGCCAGCAGTTTGGACAGGGGGTACTCCTACGAGCAGTACTTC. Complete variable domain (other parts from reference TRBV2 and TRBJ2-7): EPEVTQTPSHQVTQMGQEVILRCVPISNHLYFYWYRQILGQKVEFLVSFYNNEISEKSEIFDDQFSVERPDGSNFTLKIRSTKLEDSAMYFCASSLDRGYSYEQYFGPGTRLTVT.

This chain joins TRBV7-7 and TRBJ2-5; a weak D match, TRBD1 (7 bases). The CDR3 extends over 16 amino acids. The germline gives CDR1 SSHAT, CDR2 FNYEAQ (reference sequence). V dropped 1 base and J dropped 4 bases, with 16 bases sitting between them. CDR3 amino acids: CASSLGGGTAGETQYF. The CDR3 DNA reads TGTGCCAGCAGCTTAGGTGGGGGGACAGCGGGAGAGACCCAGTACTTC.

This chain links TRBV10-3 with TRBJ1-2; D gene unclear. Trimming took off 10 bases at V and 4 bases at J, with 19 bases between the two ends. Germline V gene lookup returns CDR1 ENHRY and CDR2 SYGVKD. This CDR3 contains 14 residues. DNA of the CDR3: TGTGCCACGCTACGTGAGGGCTTCAGCTATGGCTACACCTTC. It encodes CATLREGFSYGYTF.

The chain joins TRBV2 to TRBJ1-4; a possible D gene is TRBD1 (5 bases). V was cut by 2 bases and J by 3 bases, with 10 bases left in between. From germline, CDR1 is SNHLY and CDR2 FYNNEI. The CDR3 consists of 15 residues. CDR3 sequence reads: CASSEKGMANEKLFF. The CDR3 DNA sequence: TGTGCCAGCAGTGAAAAGGGGATGGCTAATGAAAAACTGTTTTTT.

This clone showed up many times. CDR3 amino acids: CASSWDRGLSETQYF. In nucleotides, the CDR3 is TGTGCCAGCAGCTGGGACAGGGGGCTCTCAGAGACCCAGTACTTC. V gene TRBV5-4 combines with J gene TRBJ2-5; 12 nucleotides agree with TRBD1. This CDR3 is 15 amino acids long. Trimming took 3 bases from V and 4 from J; bases not matched to a gene: 4. Germline V CDR1 and CDR2: SGHNT, YYREEE (reference sequence).

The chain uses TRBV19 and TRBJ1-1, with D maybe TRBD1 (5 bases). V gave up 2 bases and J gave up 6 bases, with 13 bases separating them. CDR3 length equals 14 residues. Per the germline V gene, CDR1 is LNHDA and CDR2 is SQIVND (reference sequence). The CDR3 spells CASSISIRGAEAFF. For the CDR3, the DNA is TGTGCCAGTAGTATAAGTATTAGGGGCGCTGAAGCTTTCTTT.

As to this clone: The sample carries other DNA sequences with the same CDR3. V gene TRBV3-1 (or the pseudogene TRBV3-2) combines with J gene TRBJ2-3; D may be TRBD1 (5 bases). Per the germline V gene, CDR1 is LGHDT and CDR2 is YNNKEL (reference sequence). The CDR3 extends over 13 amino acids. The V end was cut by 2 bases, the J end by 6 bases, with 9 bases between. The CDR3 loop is CASSQLRGDTQYF. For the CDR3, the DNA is TGTGCCAGCAGCCAACTTAGGGGCGATACGCAGTATTTT.

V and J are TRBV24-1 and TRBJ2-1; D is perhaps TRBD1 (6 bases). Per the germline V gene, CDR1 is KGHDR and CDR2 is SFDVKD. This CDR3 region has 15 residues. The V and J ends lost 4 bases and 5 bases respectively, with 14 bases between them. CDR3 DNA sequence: TGTGCCACCAGTGACCTTAACAGGGACCACAATGAGCAGTTCTTC. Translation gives CATSDLNRDHNEQFF.

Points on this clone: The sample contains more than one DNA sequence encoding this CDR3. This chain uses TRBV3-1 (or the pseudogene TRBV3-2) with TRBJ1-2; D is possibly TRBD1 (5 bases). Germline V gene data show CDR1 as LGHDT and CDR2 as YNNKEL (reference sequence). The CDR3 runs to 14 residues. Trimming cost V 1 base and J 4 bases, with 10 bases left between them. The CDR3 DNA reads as TGTGCCAGCAGCCAAGCTCTGGGGCCCTATGGCTACACCTTC. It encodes CASSQALGPYGYTF.

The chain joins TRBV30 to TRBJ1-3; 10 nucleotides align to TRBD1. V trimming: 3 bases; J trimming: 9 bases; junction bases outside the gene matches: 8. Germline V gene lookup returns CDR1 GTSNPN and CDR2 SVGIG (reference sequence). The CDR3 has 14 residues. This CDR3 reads CAWSPGTGDATIYF. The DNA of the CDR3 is TGTGCCTGGAGCCCCGGGACAGGGGACGCCACCATATATTTT.